This entry features one T cell receptor (beta chain) sequence. The data stem from a study of control samples from healthy donors and cancer patients. The CDR3 has 14 amino acids. The germline V gene has CDR1 MDHEN and CDR2 SYDVKM. Germline trimming cut 11 bases from V and 1 base from J; bases unmatched to any gene: 10. Profiled with immunoSEQ multiplex PCR; TCRdb holds only in-frame clones, not every one. The sample holds 250,000 to 300,000 clones; 82% are singletons and the top ten take about an eighth. The receptor comes from a woman aged 55-69 years with lung cancer. The V and J genes are TRBV28 and TRBJ2-7; 8 bases are shared with TRBD2. The sequenced material came from PBMCs. The DNA of the CDR3 is TGTGCCTGCACCTGGGCGGGGGGATCCTACGAGCAGTACTTC. Protein: CACTWAGGSYEQYF.